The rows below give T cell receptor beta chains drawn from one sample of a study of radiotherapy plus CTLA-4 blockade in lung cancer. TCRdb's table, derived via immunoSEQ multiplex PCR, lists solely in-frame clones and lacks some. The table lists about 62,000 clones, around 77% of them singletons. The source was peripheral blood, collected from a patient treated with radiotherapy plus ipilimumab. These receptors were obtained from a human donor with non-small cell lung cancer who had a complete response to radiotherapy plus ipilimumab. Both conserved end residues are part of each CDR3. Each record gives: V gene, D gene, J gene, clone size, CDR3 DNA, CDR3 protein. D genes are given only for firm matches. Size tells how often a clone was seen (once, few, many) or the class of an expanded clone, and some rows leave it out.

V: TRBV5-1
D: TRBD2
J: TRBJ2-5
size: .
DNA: TGCGCCAGCGCTGGTAGCGGGAGAGAGACCCAGTACTTC
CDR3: CASAGSGRETQYF

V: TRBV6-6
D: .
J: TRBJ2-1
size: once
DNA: TGTGCCAGCAGTATAATAAGAGGGCAGTTCTTC
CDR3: CASSIIRGQFF

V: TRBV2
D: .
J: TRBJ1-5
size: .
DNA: TGTGCCAGCAGATTAAGGGAGGGTCAGCCCCAGCATTTT
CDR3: CASRLREGQPQHF

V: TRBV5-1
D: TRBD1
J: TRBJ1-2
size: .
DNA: TGCGCCAGCAGCTTGGGACAGGGCTCTAACTATGGCTACACCTTC
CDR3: CASSLGQGSNYGYTF

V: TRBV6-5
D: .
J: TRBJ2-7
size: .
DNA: TGTGCCAGCAGTTACTCGGCAGGATTCGAGCAGTACTTC
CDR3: CASSYSAGFEQYF

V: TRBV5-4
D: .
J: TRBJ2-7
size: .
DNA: TGTGCCACCAAAACCCTCGGAGGAGCCTACGAGCAGTACTTC
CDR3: CATKTLGGAYEQYF

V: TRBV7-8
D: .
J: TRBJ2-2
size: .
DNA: TGTGCCAGCAGCGATGCCGGCTTGGGCAGAAGCACCGGGGAGCTGTTTTTT
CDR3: CASSDAGLGRSTGELFF

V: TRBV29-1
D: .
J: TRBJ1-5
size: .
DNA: TGCAGCGTGATCGAGGGCAATCAGCCCCAGCATTTT
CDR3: CSVIEGNQPQHF

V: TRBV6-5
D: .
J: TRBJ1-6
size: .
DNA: TGTGCCAGCAGTTACGAGGGCCCCACCAATAATTCACCCCTCCACTTT
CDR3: CASSYEGPTNNSPLHF

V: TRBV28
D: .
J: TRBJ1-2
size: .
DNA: TGTGCCAGCAGTTTCAAGGAGGACTACACCTTC
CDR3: CASSFKEDYTF

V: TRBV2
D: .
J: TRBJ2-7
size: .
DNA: TGTGCCAGCAGTGAAGACTACCCTAGGCCGTCCTACGAGCAGTACTTC
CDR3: CASSEDYPRPSYEQYF

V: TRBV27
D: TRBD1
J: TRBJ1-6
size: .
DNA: TGTGCCAGCAGGGGACAGGGGCTTTCACCCCTCCACTTT
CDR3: CASRGQGLSPLHF

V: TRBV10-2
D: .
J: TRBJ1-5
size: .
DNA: TGCGCCAGCAGTGAGAACACAGGGCTTAGCAATCAGCCCCAGCATTTT
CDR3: CASSENTGLSNQPQHF

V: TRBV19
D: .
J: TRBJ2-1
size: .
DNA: TGTGCCAGTAGTATTTGGACTAACGAATGGGATGAGCAGTTCTTC
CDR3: CASSIWTNEWDEQFF

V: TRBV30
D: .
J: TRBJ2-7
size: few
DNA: TGTGCCTGGAGTCCGTGGGGGCAGGCCCCACGCGAGCAGTACTTC
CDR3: CAWSPWGQAPREQYF

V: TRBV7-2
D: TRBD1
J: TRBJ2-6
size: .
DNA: TGTGCCAGCAGCCCACAGGGGGGGGCCAACGTCCTGACTTTC
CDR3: CASSPQGGANVLTF

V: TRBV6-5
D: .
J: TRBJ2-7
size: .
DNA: TGTGCCAGCGGTAGAGGGGGTAATCGCCCCTACGAGCAGTACTTC
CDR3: CASGRGGNRPYEQYF

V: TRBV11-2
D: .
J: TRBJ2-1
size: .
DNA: TGTGCCAGCAGCGCCGTGAAGAACCGGGGGAATGAGCAGTTCTTC
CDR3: CASSAVKNRGNEQFF

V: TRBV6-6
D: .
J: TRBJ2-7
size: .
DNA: TGTGCCAGCAGTTACTCCGCACAGGGATCATCCGAGCAGTACTTC
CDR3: CASSYSAQGSSEQYF

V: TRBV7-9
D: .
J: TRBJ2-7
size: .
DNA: TGTGCCAGCAGCAAAGGGAGTTACGAGCAGTACTTC
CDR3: CASSKGSYEQYF

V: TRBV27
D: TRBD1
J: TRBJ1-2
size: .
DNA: TGTGCCAGCAGTTTTGGACAGGGGGACTATGGCTACACCTTC
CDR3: CASSFGQGDYGYTF

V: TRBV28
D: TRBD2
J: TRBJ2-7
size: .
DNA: TGTGCCAGCAGACGGACTAGCGGGGGATCCTACGAGCAGTACTTC
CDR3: CASRRTSGGSYEQYF

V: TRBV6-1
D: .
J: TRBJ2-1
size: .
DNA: TGTGCCAGCAGTGTCGACAGGGGAGGGAATGAGCAGTTCTTC
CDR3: CASSVDRGGNEQFF

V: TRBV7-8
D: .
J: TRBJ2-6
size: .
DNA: TGTGCCAGCAGCTTATACGGGGTTAAGCTTACTGGGGCCAACGTCCTGACTTTC
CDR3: CASSLYGVKLTGANVLTF

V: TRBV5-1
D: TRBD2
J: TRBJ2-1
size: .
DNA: TGCGCCAGCAGCGCGACTAGCGGGCCGGTCTACAATGAGCAGTTCTTC
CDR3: CASSATSGPVYNEQFF

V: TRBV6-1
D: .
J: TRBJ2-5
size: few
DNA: TGTGCCAGCAGCCTAGCCGGGAGCCCTGCGACCCAGTACTTC
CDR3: CASSLAGSPATQYF

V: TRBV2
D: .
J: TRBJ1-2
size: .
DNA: TGTGCCAGCAGCCCTACAGCGGATGGCTACACCTTC
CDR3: CASSPTADGYTF

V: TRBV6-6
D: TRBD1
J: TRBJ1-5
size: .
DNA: TGTGCCAGCAGTTTTACAGGGGGCAATCAGCCCCAGCATTTT
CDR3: CASSFTGGNQPQHF

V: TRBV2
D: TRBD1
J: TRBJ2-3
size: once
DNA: TGTGCCAGCAGTAAAGAAGGGACAGTTCAATCCGATACGCAGTATTTT
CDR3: CASSKEGTVQSDTQYF

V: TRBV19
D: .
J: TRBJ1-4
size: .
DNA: TGTGCCAGTAGTACCTCCGGGAGGGCAACTAATGAAAAACTGTTTTTT
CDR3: CASSTSGRATNEKLFF

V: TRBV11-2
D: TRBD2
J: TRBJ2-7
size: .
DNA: TGTGCCAGCAAAGAGACTAGCGGAAGCCCATCCCAGCAGTACTTC
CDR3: CASKETSGSPSQQYF

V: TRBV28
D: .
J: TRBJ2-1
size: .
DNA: TGTGCCAGCAGTCCCCATGGGGTGGGAGCAGGTTACAATGAGCAGTTCTTC
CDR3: CASSPHGVGAGYNEQFF